The 20 T cell receptor beta chains below were found in one sample sequenced in a study of prognosis after radiotherapy for stage I lung cancer. Genomic DNA was subjected to two-round multiplex PCR for amplification of TCR beta CDR3. Gene-specific primers for each TRBV and TRBJ gene drove first-round PCR. A single record per CDR3 protein comes from TCRdb applying MiXCR to the multiplex PCR reads. Among 15,000 to 20,000 distinct CDR3 sequences, around 29% were seen once, and the ten largest hold roughly 23%. Sequenced here: PBMCs, sampled before or after stereotactic body radiation therapy (not recorded which). All receptors derive from a donor older than 45 with non-small cell lung cancer.

The rearrangement joins TRBV20-1 to TRBJ2-2, with TRBD2 identical over 12 bases. J was trimmed by 13 bases and V by 4 bases; bases with no gene match: 31. The CDR3 runs 21 residues. Germline V gene data show CDR1 as DFQATT and CDR2 as SNEGSKA (reference sequence). The DNA for the CDR3 is TGCAGTGCTATGAAGTACGGGACGGAAGGACTAGCGGGACTGAACACCCGGGGGCTGTTTTTT. This encodes CSAMKYGTEGLAGLNTRGLFF.

The chain combines TRBV24-1 with TRBJ2-1, with no clear D. The CDR3 loop spans 12 amino acids. With 5 bases removed from V and 5 bases from J, the gap between germline ends came to 6 bases. Germline lookup yields CDR1 KGHDR and CDR2 SFDVKD. The CDR3, as DNA: TGTGCCACCAGTGTTGGGGACAATGAGCAGTTCTTC. Translated, it gives CATSVGDNEQFF.

This clonotype has a count of ten or more. J is TRBJ1-1 and V is TRBV2; 7 nucleotides line up with TRBD1. The junction had 9 bases not matched to a gene; V was cut back by 8 bases and J by 0 bases. CDR1 and CDR2 from the germline V gene are SNHLY and FYNNEI. CDR3 length: 15 residues. Here the CDR3 reads CASGGRGFMNTEAFF. The CDR3 DNA reads TGTGCCAGCGGAGGCAGGGGGTTCATGAACACTGAAGCTTTCTTT. Filled out from reference TRBV2 and TRBJ1-1, the complete variable domain reads EPEVTQTPSHQVTQMGQEVILRCVPISNHLYFYWYRQILGQKVEFLVSFYNNEISEKSEIFDDQFSVERPDGSNFTLKIRSTKLEDSAMYFCASGGRGFMNTEAFFGQGTRLTVV.

This clonotype was observed at least ten times. V usage is TRBV5-6 and J usage is TRBJ2-7; 9 positions agree with TRBD1. After removal of 4 bases from V and 5 bases from J, the junction contained 10 bases not matched to a gene. Per germline, CDR1 SGHDT and CDR2 YYEEEE. This CDR3 contains 15 residues. CDR3 in amino acids: CASSPMDRGTNEQYF. The CDR3 nucleotides read TGTGCCAGCAGCCCGATGGACAGGGGCACCAACGAGCAGTACTTC. Looking up the rest from reference TRBV5-6 and TRBJ2-7 gives the full variable domain: DAGVTQSPTHLIKTRGQQVTLRCSPKSGHDTVSWYQQALGQGPQFIFQYYEEEERQRGNFPDRFSGHQFPNYSSELNVNALLLGDSALYLCASSPMDRGTNEQYFGPGTRLTVT.

This clonotype was seen ten or more times. The chain uses TRBV5-6 and TRBJ1-5; 7 nucleotides line up with TRBD1. The CDR3 has 15 amino acids. The V and J ends lost 8 bases and 1 base, in that order; junction bases with no gene match: 9. Germline CDR1 and CDR2: SGHDT and YYEEEE. In nucleotides, the CDR3 is TGTGCCAGTACTAGAGGGACAGCAAGCAATCAGCCCCAGCATTTT. Translated, it gives CASTRGTASNQPQHF.

This clonotype has ten or more counts. The chain uses TRBV9 and TRBJ1-2, with D unresolved. Looked up from germline, CDR1 is SGDLS and CDR2 is YYNGEE. The germline V and J ends were trimmed by 2 bases and 7 bases, with 6 bases remaining between them. This CDR3 has 11 amino acids. In nucleotides, the CDR3 is TGTGCCAGCAGCGTCCTTGGTGGCTACACCTTC. Its protein product is CASSVLGGYTF.

This clonotype was counted at least ten times. The chain has TRBV19 and TRBJ2-1, with a tentative D call TRBD1 (6 bases). Deletions cut 6 bases from V and 10 bases from J, with 25 bases between. The germline CDR1 and CDR2 sequences are LNHDA and SQIVND (reference sequence). The CDR3 is made up of 16 amino acids. For the CDR3, the DNA is TGTGCCAGTAGCCAAGGAGCGGAGCCCCTCGACAGGGAGCAGTTCTTC. Protein product: CASSQGAEPLDREQFF.

This clonotype is labeled medium-sized. The chain couples TRBV20-1 to TRBJ2-5; D ambiguous. The CDR3 is made up of 14 amino acids. The germline V and J ends were trimmed by 4 bases and 7 bases, with 19 bases remaining between them. Germline CDR1 reads DFQATT; CDR2 reads SNEGSKA (reference sequence). The CDR3 is CSATLALDQRTQYF. The CDR3 nucleotides read TGCAGTGCTACCCTCGCTCTAGACCAACGGACCCAGTACTTC.

In regard to this clonotype: Sequence at one end of the junction differs from germline and may be a read error. The chain couples TRBV13 to TRBJ2-2; possible D gene TRBD1, 8 bases. CDR3 length: 15 amino acids. CDR1 PRHDT and CDR2 FYEKMQ come from the germline V gene (reference sequence). The CDR3 DNA reads as TGTGCCAGCAGACAGCGGGACAGGCCCACCGGAGAGCTGTTTTTT. Protein sequence: CASRQRDRPTGELFF. Full variable domain (rest looked up from reference TRBV13 and TRBJ2-2): AAGVIQSPRHLIKEKRETATLKCYPIPRHDTVYWYQQGPGQDPQFLISFYEKMQSDKGSIPDRFSAQQFSDYHSELNMSSLELGDSALYFCASRQRDRPTGELFFGEGSRLTVL.

This clonotype was picked up many times. This chain joins TRBV3-1 and TRBJ1-5; 7 bases align to TRBD1. Germline CDR1 and CDR2: LGHDT and YNNKEL (reference sequence). Trimming removed 4 bases from V and 10 bases from J; junction bases left unmatched: 4. The CDR3 runs 12 residues. This chain's CDR3 is CASSPNRGPQHF. The CDR3 DNA follows: TGTGCCAGCAGCCCCAACAGGGGTCCCCAGCATTTT. Using reference TRBV3-1 and TRBJ1-5 for the parts outside the CDR3, the full variable domain is DTAVSQTPKYLVTQMGNDKSIKCEQNLGHDTMYWYKQDSKKFLKIMFSYNNKELIINETVPNRFSPKSPDKAHLNLHINSLELGDSAVYFCASSPNRGPQHFGDGTRLSIL.

This clonotype has just one count. The V and J genes are TRBV30 and TRBJ2-3; D possibly corresponds to TRBD1 (5 bases). CDR1 is GTSNPN, CDR2 SVGIG, per germline (reference sequence). CDR3 length: 13 residues. V lost 7 bases, J lost 2 bases, and 13 bases lay in between. The CDR3: CASDITNTDTQYF. CDR3 in DNA: TGTGCCTCGGACATTACCAACACAGATACGCAGTATTTT.

At least ten counts were recorded for this clonotype. The CDR3 DNA reads TGTGCCAGCAGGAGTAGACTCGGGCAGTTATATGGCTACACCTTC. This encodes CASRSRLGQLYGYTF. V and J are TRBV7-2 and TRBJ1-2; D uncertain. Germline CDR1 is SGHTA and CDR2 is FQGNSA. The V and J ends lost 6 bases and 5 bases respectively, with 19 bases between them. The CDR3 sequence is 15 residues long.

This clonotype has ten or more counts. The chain couples TRBV6-2 or TRBV6-3 to TRBJ2-3; D uncertain. The germline V gene has CDR1 MNHEY and CDR2 SVGEGT. The CDR3 is 16 residues long. V shed 1 base and J shed 2 bases, with 13 bases lying between them. CDR3 protein: CASSYLGSPNTDTQYF. As DNA, the CDR3 is TGTGCCAGCAGTTACTTAGGCAGTCCTAACACAGATACGCAGTATTTT.

Details on this clonotype: A much bigger clone sits one base away, suggesting this may be a read error. The V and J genes are TRBV3-1 and TRBJ2-6; 7 bases fit TRBD1. V gave up 2 bases and J gave up 4 bases; unmatched junction bases: 14. The CDR3 has 19 residues. CDR1 LGHDT and CDR2 YNNKEL come from the germline V gene (reference sequence). Here the CDR3 reads CASSQMSAGGLFGANVLTF. CDR3 nucleotide sequence: TGTGCCAGCAGCCAAATGTCGGCAGGGGGATTATTCGGGGCCAACGTCCTGACTTTC. The entire variable domain, with the rest obtained from reference TRBV3-1 and TRBJ2-6, is as follows: DTAVSQTPKYLVTQMGNDKSIKCEQNLGHDTMYWYKQDSKKFLKIMFSYNNKELIINETVPNRFSPKSPDKAHLNLHINSLELGDSAVYFCASSQMSAGGLFGANVLTFGAGSRLTVL.

This clonotype has ten or more counts. The chain employs TRBV2 and TRBJ1-1, with no clear D. V was pared by 0 bases and J by 5 bases, with 4 bases between. CDR1 and CDR2 (germline): SNHLY, FYNNEI. CDR3 length equals 12 residues. CDR3: CASSEASTEAFF. The CDR3 DNA sequence: TGTGCCAGCAGTGAAGCGTCGACTGAAGCTTTCTTT.

In regard to this clonotype: A much larger clonotype is one base distant, so this may be a read error. This chain joins TRBV18 and TRBJ2-6; D uncertain. The CDR3 totals 12 residues. Germline CDR1 KGHSH, CDR2 LQKENI. CDR3: CASSAGSNVLTF. DNA for the CDR3: TGTGCCAGCTCTGCTGGGTCCAACGTCCTGACTTTC. The full variable domain, its missing parts supplied by reference TRBV18 and TRBJ2-6, is NAGVMQNPRHLVRRRGQEARLRCSPMKGHSHVYWYRQLPEEGLKFMVYLQKENIIDESGMPKERFSAEFPKEGPSILRIQQVVRGDSAAYFCASSAGSNVLTFGAGSRLTVL.

As regards this clonotype: A much more abundant neighbour one base away suggests this may be a read error. This rearrangement joins TRBV6-2 or TRBV6-3 to TRBJ1-1; maybe TRBD1 (5 bases). The germline gives CDR1 MNHEY, CDR2 SVGEGT. With 0 bases removed from V and 9 bases from J, the gap between germline ends came to 11 bases. This CDR3 region has 13 residues. The CDR3 DNA is TGTGCCAGCAGTTACTCCCGGGGGACTCAAGCTTTCTTT. Amino acids: CASSYSRGTQAFF.

There are a few counts of this clonotype. The rearrangement joins TRBV5-1 to TRBJ1-1; the D gene is possibly TRBD1 (6 bases). Per germline, CDR1 SGHRS and CDR2 YFSETQ. With 4 bases removed from V and 0 bases from J, the gap between germline ends came to 16 bases. The CDR3 loop spans 16 amino acids. CDR3 region: CASSHFGQSMNTEAFF. In nucleotides, the CDR3 is TGCGCCAGCAGCCACTTCGGACAGTCCATGAACACTGAAGCTTTCTTT. Looking up the rest from reference TRBV5-1 and TRBJ1-1 gives the full variable domain: KAGVTQTPRYLIKTRGQQVTLSCSPISGHRSVSWYQQTPGQGLQFLFEYFSETQRNKGNFPGRFSGRQFSNSRSEMNVSTLELGDSALYLCASSHFGQSMNTEAFFGQGTRLTVV.

At least ten counts were recorded for this clonotype. The rearrangement joins TRBV15 to TRBJ2-1; TRBD1 aligns across 8 bases. Trimming took 5 bases from V and 0 from J; bases not matched to a gene: 6. Germline V gives CDR1 LNHNV, CDR2 YYDKDF (reference sequence). The CDR3 totals 16 residues. The CDR3 sequence: CATSLDRDPSYNEQFF. CDR3 nucleotide sequence: TGTGCCACCAGCTTGGACAGGGACCCCTCCTACAATGAGCAGTTCTTC.

Concerning this clonotype: A read error is the likely source, as a far larger clone sits one nucleotide away. The chain uses TRBV20-1 and TRBJ2-7, with D unclear. The CDR3 is 11 residues long. Trimming cost V 5 bases and J 7 bases, with 12 bases left between them. Germline V gives CDR1 DFQATT, CDR2 SNEGSKA (reference sequence). The CDR3 loop is CSADNYNEQYF. CDR3 nucleotide sequence: TGCAGTGCTGATAATTACAATGAGCAGTACTTC.